Shown below are 13 T cell receptor beta chains from a single sample sequenced in a study of radiotherapy plus CTLA-4 blockade in lung cancer. Method: immunoSEQ multiplex PCR; TCRdb's copy keeps in-frame clones and lacks some. The sample holds 70,000 to 90,000 clones, over 65% seen once. The sample was peripheral blood, taken from a patient treated with radiotherapy plus ipilimumab. All receptors derive from a human donor with non-small cell lung cancer who had a complete response to radiotherapy plus ipilimumab.

The chain recombines TRBV11-3 with TRBJ1-3, with a possible D match to TRBD1 (6 bases). The CDR3 consists of 16 residues. Between the trimmed V and J ends, which lost 5 bases and 1 base, there was a span of 15 bases. Germline CDR1 SGHNT, CDR2 YENEEA. CDR3 in amino acids: CASSQEDRQSGNTIYF. The CDR3 bases are TGTGCCAGCAGCCAAGAGGACAGACAATCTGGAAACACCATATATTTT. Full variable domain (remainder filled in from reference TRBV11-3 and TRBJ1-3): EAGVVQSPRYKIIEKKQPVAFWCNPISGHNTLYWYLQNLGQGPELLIRYENEEAVDDSQLPKDRFSAERLKGVDSTLKIQPAELGDSAVYLCASSQEDRQSGNTIYFGEGSWLTVV.

This clone was counted only a few times. The chain employs TRBV9 and TRBJ2-7; the D is unclear. Between the trimmed V and J ends, which lost 4 bases and 3 bases, there was a span of 14 bases. Germline assignment: CDR1 SGDLS and CDR2 YYNGEE. The CDR3 loop spans 14 amino acids. The CDR3 region is CASSLRMGNYEQYV. DNA of the CDR3: TGTGCCAGCAGCCTTCGGATGGGGAACTACGAGCAGTACGTC.

This clone was seen just once. V is TRBV7-9 and J is TRBJ1-1; D not resolved. The CDR3 covers 14 residues. The germline V gene encodes CDR1 SEHNR and CDR2 FQNEAQ (reference sequence). The V gene lost 1 base and the J gene lost 1 base, with 7 bases spanning the gap. CDR3 sequence: CASSLVGRNTEAFF. CDR3 nucleotides: TGTGCCAGCAGCTTAGTCGGCAGGAACACTGAAGCTTTCTTT.

The genes are TRBV7-9 and TRBJ1-1; no firm D call. CDR1 is SEHNR, CDR2 FQNEAQ, per germline (reference sequence). Trimming cost V 5 bases and J 0 bases, with 13 bases left between them. CDR3 length: 15 amino acids. CDR3 bases: TGTGCCAGCAGCGCCCGACGAGGGTTGAACACTGAAGCTTTCTTT. Protein product: CASSARRGLNTEAFF.

The chain uses TRBV9 and TRBJ1-6; 8 nucleotides match TRBD1. This CDR3 comprises 14 residues. Germline assignment: CDR1 SGDLS and CDR2 YYNGEE. The trim removed 4 bases at V and 11 bases at J, leaving 8 bases unmatched. The CDR3 protein is CASSSTGGTTPLHF. CDR3 DNA: TGTGCCAGCAGCAGTACAGGGGGGACAACACCCCTCCACTTT.

This sequence joins TRBV5-5 and TRBJ2-7, with 8 bases fitting TRBD2. The V gene's germline CDR1 is SGHKS and CDR2 YYEKEE (reference sequence). Trimming cost V 2 bases and J 4 bases; bases outside gene matches: 5. The CDR3 has 14 residues. The CDR3: CASSLGGGLYEQYF. DNA of the CDR3: TGTGCCAGCAGCTTAGGCGGGGGGCTATACGAGCAGTACTTC.

The rearrangement joins TRBV15 to TRBJ2-2, with TRBD2 as a possible D gene (5 bases). Trimming removed 0 bases from V and 6 bases from J, with 8 bases in between. Germline assignment: CDR1 LNHNV and CDR2 YYDKDF (reference sequence). The CDR3 length is 14 residues. DNA of the CDR3: TGTGCCACCAGCAGAGATCGCGGGTCCGGGGAGCTGTTTTTT. Protein sequence: CATSRDRGSGELFF.

The V and J genes are TRBV11-3 and TRBJ2-1; D may correspond to TRBD1 or TRBD2 (5 bases each). Germline loops: CDR1 SGHNT, CDR2 YENEEA. CDR3 length: 15 amino acids. Deletions cut 6 bases from V and 2 bases from J, with 14 bases between. The CDR3 DNA sequence: TGTGCCAGCAGTCAATCCGGGACCACCTACAATGAGCAGTTCTTC. Encoded protein: CASSQSGTTYNEQFF.

This chain uses TRBV14 with TRBJ2-7; D unresolved. Trimming pared 1 base from V and 3 bases from J, leaving 7 bases between. CDR1 is SGHDN and CDR2 is FVKESK in the germline V gene. The CDR3 runs to 13 residues. CDR3: CASSQGNFYEQYV. CDR3 DNA: TGTGCCAGCAGCCAAGGTAATTTCTACGAGCAGTACGTC.

The chain uses TRBV7-8 and TRBJ1-2; TRBD1 matches at 11 bases. From germline, CDR1 is SGHVS and CDR2 FQNEAQ. Germline trimming cut 5 bases from V and 6 bases from J; bases unmatched to any gene: 14. This CDR3 comprises 17 residues. The CDR3 loop reads CASSPYRTGGDDDGYTF. DNA of the CDR3: TGTGCCAGCAGCCCCTATCGGACAGGGGGCGATGATGATGGCTACACCTTC.

This clone was observed a few times. V usage is TRBV5-6 and J usage is TRBJ1-1; the D gene is possibly TRBD1 (5 bases). Between the trimmed V and J ends, which lost 3 bases and 3 bases, there was a span of 9 bases. The CDR3 has 13 residues. Looked up from germline, CDR1 is SGHDT and CDR2 is YYEEEE. The CDR3 reads CASSSQGYTEAFF. CDR3 nucleotide sequence: TGTGCCAGCAGCTCTCAGGGTTACACTGAAGCTTTCTTT.

The chain links TRBV6-5 to TRBJ1-1; tentative D call: TRBD1 (5 bases). The germline V gene has CDR1 MNHEY and CDR2 SVGAGI. Between the trimmed V and J ends, which lost 6 bases and 3 bases, there was a span of 11 bases. CDR3 size: 13 residues. CDR3 region: CASRTTGDTEAFF. As DNA, the CDR3 is TGTGCCAGCAGGACGACGGGGGACACTGAAGCTTTCTTT.

The chain carries TRBV6-6 and TRBJ1-5, with 8 bases identical to TRBD1. This CDR3 spans 13 amino acids. With V trimmed by 6 bases and J by 7 bases, 5 bases remained unmatched. Germline V lookup: CDR1 MNHNY, CDR2 SVGAGI (reference sequence). The CDR3 loop is CASRGQGSQPQHF. CDR3 nucleotides: TGTGCCAGCAGAGGACAGGGCTCCCAGCCCCAGCATTTT.